The 22 T cell receptor beta chains reported below all come from one sample, sequenced in a study of blood T cells in healthy people across ages. Next came a second PCR, run for about 7 to 12 cycles, which used a sample-barcoded 5' primer along with a J-beta primer mix. TCRdb independently ran MiXCR on the 5' RACE reads; one entry per CDR3 protein. Here the sample spans some 900,000 distinct CDR3 sequences, roughly 26% being singletons. Input material: blood. All receptors derive from an elderly woman in good health.

This clonotype came up many times. The chain combines TRBV19 with TRBJ2-7; 13 bases align to TRBD2. The V segment lost 7 bases and the J segment 6 bases; nucleotides outside the gene matches: 18. Germline CDR1 LNHDA, CDR2 SQIVND (reference sequence). This CDR3 spans 18 amino acids. This CDR3 is CASTPTSGRIPVIREQYF. The CDR3 DNA is TGTGCCAGTACCCCGACTAGCGGGAGGATCCCCGTTATCCGCGAGCAGTACTTC.

Remarks on this clonotype: A much larger clone sits a single nucleotide away, making a read error possible. J is TRBJ2-4 and V is TRBV27, with a possible D match to TRBD2 (6 bases). The CDR3 consists of 14 residues. Germline CDR1 MNHEY, CDR2 SMNVEV (reference sequence). V gave up 8 bases and J gave up 4 bases, with 15 bases separating them. CDR3 sequence (DNA): TGTGCCAGCGGGTCTGGGGGGACTAAAAACATTCAGTACTTC. Translating gives CASGSGGTKNIQYF.

The rearrangement uses TRBV3-1 and TRBJ2-5; a possible D gene is TRBD2 (5 bases). Between the trimmed V and J ends, which lost 5 bases and 0 bases, there was a span of 13 bases. In germline, CDR1 is LGHDT, CDR2 YNNKEL (reference sequence). The CDR3 has 15 amino acids. CDR3 nucleotide sequence: TGTGCCAGCAGCTGGAGAGGGTGGTACCAAGAGACCCAGTACTTC. This encodes CASSWRGWYQETQYF.

Concerning this clonotype itself: Just one base apart from a much larger clone, this may be a read error. This chain joins TRBV29-1 and TRBJ2-1; 11 bases line up with TRBD2. The DNA end favors TRBJ2-7, so the J call may be wrong. This CDR3 is built from 19 residues. Germline V CDR1 and CDR2: SQVTM, ANQGSEA. Here the CDR3 DNA reads TGCAGCGTTGAAGGTAGCGGGGGGGCTGGTACTTGGTCCTACAATGGGCAGTACTTC. This translates into CSVEGSGGAGTWSYNGQYF.

This clonotype has more than one count but fewer than ten. The rearrangement links TRBV18 to TRBJ2-3; possibly TRBD1 or TRBD2 for D (7 bases each). The CDR3 is 15 residues long. Trimming pared 6 bases from V and 4 bases from J, leaving 17 bases between. Germline V lookup: CDR1 KGHSH, CDR2 LQKENI. The CDR3 loop is CASSPGRGQSDTQYF. As DNA, the CDR3 is TGTGCCAGCTCCCCGGGGAGGGGGCAATCAGATACGCAGTATTTT.

This clonotype was counted at least ten times. The rearrangement links TRBV11-2 to TRBJ1-2, with D unclear. The length of the CDR3 is 12 residues. V was trimmed by 1 base and J by 7 bases, leaving 7 bases between them. The germline V gene has CDR1 SGHAT and CDR2 FQNNGV. CDR3 loop: CASSLGFFGYTF. Written as DNA, the CDR3 is TGTGCCAGCAGCTTAGGGTTCTTTGGCTACACCTTC.

At least ten counts were recorded for this clonotype. The V gene is TRBV24-1, the J gene TRBJ2-1; 11 positions agree with TRBD2. The CDR3 sequence is 22 residues long. Trimming removed 5 bases from V and 4 bases from J; junction bases left unmatched: 24. Germline assignment: CDR1 KGHDR and CDR2 SFDVKD. The CDR3 sequence: CATSAPGLAGGGRLRGYNEQFF. The DNA for the CDR3 is TGTGCCACCAGTGCCCCTGGTCTAGCGGGGGGCGGGAGACTGAGGGGGTACAATGAGCAGTTCTTC.

This clonotype was seen at least ten times. The CDR3 nucleotides read TGTGCCAGCAGTGAATTGATTTACAATGAGCAGTTCTTC. Translation gives CASSELIYNEQFF. V usage is TRBV2 and J usage is TRBJ2-1, with unresolved D. The ends were cut back, 2 bases at V and 4 bases at J, with 6 bases in the middle. The CDR3 runs to 13 residues. The germline V gene encodes CDR1 SNHLY and CDR2 FYNNEI.

The chain has TRBV10-3 and TRBJ2-1, with D perhaps TRBD1 (6 bases). Germline assignment: CDR1 ENHRY and CDR2 SYGVKD. The germline V and J ends were trimmed by 7 bases and 0 bases, with 10 bases remaining between them. This CDR3 has 14 residues. This chain's CDR3 is CAITGTNSYNEQFF. The CDR3 DNA is TGTGCCATCACGGGGACAAACTCCTACAATGAGCAGTTCTTC.

The chain combines TRBV10-3 with TRBJ2-2; 11 bases align to TRBD2. J was trimmed by 1 base and V by 0 bases; bases with no gene match: 1. Germline values: CDR1 ENHRY, CDR2 SYGVKD. The CDR3 runs 17 residues. DNA for the CDR3: TGTGCCATCAGTGAGTCTGGACTAGCGGGGAACACCGGGGAGCTGTTTTTT. This translates into CAISESGLAGNTGELFF.

This chain uses TRBV24-1 with TRBJ1-1; no clear D gene. The V end lost 0 bases, the J end lost 0 bases, and 16 bases lay between the germline ends. Germline loops: CDR1 KGHDR, CDR2 SFDVKD. CDR3 length: 18 residues. DNA of the CDR3: TGTGCCACCAGTGATTTGCAAACAAAGGGATTGATGAACACTGAAGCTTTCTTT. Encoded protein: CATSDLQTKGLMNTEAFF.

This clonotype was observed many times. The gene calls are TRBV12-3 or TRBV12-4 and TRBJ1-2, with 9 bases lining up with TRBD1. Trimming at V came to 5 bases and at J to 4 bases, leaving 8 bases not matched to a gene. This CDR3 is 15 amino acids long. CDR3 protein: CASSPGQGLGYGYTF. The DNA of the CDR3 is TGTGCCAGCAGTCCGGGACAGGGATTGGGCTATGGCTACACCTTC.

This clonotype showed up many times. The chain uses TRBV7-2 and TRBJ2-1, with 10 bases identical to TRBD2. This CDR3 region has 16 residues. The ends lost 5 bases at V and 4 bases at J; junction bases unmatched: 8. The V gene's germline CDR1 is SGHTA and CDR2 FQGNSA. CDR3 protein: CASSPRAGGLYNEQFF. CDR3 nucleotide sequence: TGTGCCAGCAGCCCGCGAGCGGGGGGGCTTTACAATGAGCAGTTCTTC.

This clonotype occurred many times. A much larger clone differs from this one at a single base, so this may be a read error. The V gene is TRBV12-3 or TRBV12-4, the J gene TRBJ1-5; a weak D match, TRBD1 (5 bases). V shed 3 bases and J shed 4 bases, with 7 bases lying between them. The CDR3 is 13 amino acids. The CDR3: CASSLTENQPQHF. In DNA, the CDR3 is TGTGCCAGCAGTTTGACAGAGAATCAGCCCCAGCATTTT.

This clonotype appeared many times. The V gene is TRBV11-3, the J gene TRBJ2-1; 11 nucleotides line up with TRBD2. Germline V gene data show CDR1 as SGHNT and CDR2 as YENEEA. V lost 4 bases to trimming and J lost 3 bases; unmatched junction nucleotides: 8. The CDR3 has 17 residues. CDR3 bases: TGTGCCAGCAGCTCACGGACTAGCGGGCTCGGCTACAATGAGCAGTTCTTC. As protein: CASSSRTSGLGYNEQFF.

V usage is TRBV11-2 and J usage is TRBJ2-5; D is possibly TRBD2 (5 bases). CDR3 length: 15 amino acids. CDR1 is SGHAT, CDR2 FQNNGV, per germline. V was cut by 5 bases and J by 1 base, with 14 bases left in between. This CDR3 reads CASSERTGIQETQYF. The CDR3 DNA reads as TGTGCCAGCAGCGAGAGGACGGGGATCCAAGAGACCCAGTACTTC.

In this sample, this clonotype turned up once. This could be a read error, since a much larger clone is one nucleotide away. CDR3 sequence reads: CASNTGTGAEKLFF. DNA of the CDR3: TGTGCCAGCAACACCGGGACAGGGGCCGAAAAACTGTTTTTT. The rearrangement links TRBV7-2 to TRBJ1-4, with 10 bases fitting TRBD1. Per germline, CDR1 SGHTA and CDR2 FQGNSA. The CDR3 covers 14 residues. The ends lost 7 bases at V and 8 bases at J; junction bases unmatched: 7.

The genes are TRBV5-1 and TRBJ1-1; 12 bases map to TRBD1. Losses at the gene ends were 4 bases for V and 10 bases for J; bases not matched to a gene: 5. The CDR3 sequence is 13 residues long. In germline, CDR1 is SGHRS, CDR2 YFSETQ. Written as DNA, the CDR3 is TGCGCCAGCAGCAACCGGGACAGGGGGCCAGCTTTCTTT. Translation gives CASSNRDRGPAFF.

This clonotype was seen repeatedly, ten times or more. The chain couples TRBV10-1 to TRBJ2-3, with D unclear. The V gene lost 5 bases and the J gene lost 6 bases, with 9 bases spanning the gap. The V gene's germline CDR1 is WNHNN and CDR2 SYGVQD (reference sequence). CDR3 length: 12 residues. In nucleotides, the CDR3 is TGCGCCAGCAGTACTGTAGGGGATACGCAGTATTTT. Translated: CASSTVGDTQYF.

This clonotype occurred many times. The chain joins TRBV27 to TRBJ2-3; 9 bases match TRBD1. With 7 bases clipped from V and 4 bases from J, the junction kept 9 bases outside the gene matches. Germline CDR1 is MNHEY and CDR2 is SMNVEV (reference sequence). CDR3 length: 15 amino acids. DNA of the CDR3: TGTGCCAGCACCGAGAACAGGGGGCGATCAGATACGCAGTATTTT. Translating gives CASTENRGRSDTQYF.

The rearrangement joins TRBV12-3 or TRBV12-4 to TRBJ2-1, with 7 nucleotides matching TRBD2. The J call could be wrong; TRBJ2-7 is a better fit for the DNA end. The CDR3 covers 15 residues. CDR3 region: CASRPLGGGYNEQYF. The CDR3 region has the DNA TGTGCCAGCAGGCCTCTGGGCGGGGGATACAATGAGCAGTACTTC.

This clonotype was seen repeatedly, ten times or more. The chain combines TRBV20-1 with TRBJ2-7; 7 nucleotides match TRBD1. V shed 0 bases, J shed 4 bases, and the junction held 15 bases outside the gene matches. The CDR3 sequence is 17 residues long. Per the germline V gene, CDR1 is DFQATT and CDR2 is SNEGSKA (reference sequence). In DNA form, the CDR3 reads TGCAGTGCTAGAGATGTGGGGTTTAGGTCAGGGGGTTACGAGCAGTACTTC. Translating gives CSARDVGFRSGGYEQYF.